This TCR beta chain was profiled in a study of OX40 agonist ivuxolimab in advanced cancers. For the study at large: At doses from 0.01 to 10 mg/kg, patients were given intravenous ivuxolimab every 2 weeks.

Regarding the study as a whole: Researchers did not determine the expanded peripheral T cells' antigen specificity.

In the case of this clone: What it binds is not known.

Sequencing used immunoSEQ multiplex PCR; TCRdb keeps in-frame clones, though not all of them. The profile shows about 81,000 clones, about 88% of them singletons. The sequence derives from an adult with an advanced solid tumor such as melanoma, head and neck, liver or kidney cancer. Sequences were derived from CD4+ or CD8+ T cells sorted from blood, sampled in a trial of the OX40 agonist ivuxolimab.

The CDR3 sequence: CASSFHDREDYGYTF. As DNA, the CDR3 is TGTGCCAGCAGCTTTCACGACAGGGAGGACTATGGCTACACCTTC. The chain couples TRBV7-9 to TRBJ1-2; TRBD1 matches at 7 bases. With V trimmed by 3 bases and J by 3 bases, 7 bases remained unmatched. The CDR3 sequence is 15 residues long. Germline CDR1 and CDR2: SEHNR and FQNEAQ (reference sequence). Full variable domain (outside the CDR3, taken from reference TRBV7-9 and TRBJ1-2): DTGVSQNPRHKITKRGQNVTFRCDPISEHNRLYWYRQTLGQGPEFLTYFQNEAQLEKSRLLSDRFSAERPKGSFSTLEIQRTEQGDSAMYLCASSFHDREDYGYTFGSGTRLTVV.